This T cell receptor beta chain comes out of a study of shared clonotypes between healthy human individuals. Only Caucasian adults living in Nashville, Tennessee made up the donor group. A note on this clone: What it recognizes is unknown.

The V gene end was trimmed by 5 bases and the J gene end by 3 bases; junction bases not matched to a gene: 9. The CDR3 spans 16 residues. CDR1 and CDR2 from the germline V gene are SEHNR and FQNEAQ (reference sequence). The table came from immunoSEQ multiplex PCR; TCRdb's copy has only in-frame clones and leaves some out. The sample has some 1 million clones; around four fifths are singletons. General study points: Naive CD4 clonotypes were shared across several donors at roughly 4.6%.

The receptor was derived from a man younger than 35 in good health. The gene calls are TRBV7-9 and TRBJ1-1; 10 nucleotides match TRBD1. The sequencing sample was made of memory CD4+ T cells sorted from blood. As for subset: CD45RA-negative fraction. CDR3 sequence reads: CASSLTGTGADTEAFF. Here the CDR3 DNA reads TGTGCCAGCAGCCTCACAGGGACAGGGGCTGACACTGAAGCTTTCTTT.